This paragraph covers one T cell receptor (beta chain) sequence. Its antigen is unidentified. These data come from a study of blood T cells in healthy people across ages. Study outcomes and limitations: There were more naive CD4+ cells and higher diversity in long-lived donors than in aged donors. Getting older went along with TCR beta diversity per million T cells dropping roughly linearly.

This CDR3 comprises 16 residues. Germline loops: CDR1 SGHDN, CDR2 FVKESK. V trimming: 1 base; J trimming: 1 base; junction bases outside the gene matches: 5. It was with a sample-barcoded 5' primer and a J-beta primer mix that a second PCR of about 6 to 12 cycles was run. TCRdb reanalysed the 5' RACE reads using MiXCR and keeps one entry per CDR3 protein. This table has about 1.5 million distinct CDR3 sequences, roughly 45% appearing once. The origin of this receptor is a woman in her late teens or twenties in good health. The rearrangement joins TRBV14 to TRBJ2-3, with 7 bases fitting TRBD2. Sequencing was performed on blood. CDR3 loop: CASSQGSSGRTDTQYF. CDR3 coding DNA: TGTGCCAGCAGCCAAGGGTCTAGCGGACGCACAGATACGCAGTATTTT.